What follows is one T cell receptor (beta chain) and its context. This clonotype appeared a few times. Its antigen remains undetermined. Per-base quality was not reported, and no clone a single base away is much larger than it. To demonstrate the VDJtools post-analysis software, TCR beta repertoires were profiled from the peripheral blood of about 13 young patients with multiple sclerosis. The multiple sclerosis patients were children and adolescents between roughly 6 and 16 years of age. The data were obtained in a study of post-analysis software for immune sequencing data (dated by TCRdb to about 2015). Background for the entire study: Relapsing-remitting, secondary progressive and progressive-relapsing multiple sclerosis were recorded as disease courses, and subtype annotation was lacking for some patients. The patient repertoires were compared against around eleven previously published healthy control repertoires obtained from donors aged roughly 6 to 25 years. A subset of samples was prepared in parallel using single-end sample barcoding, then pooled and co-amplified after Illumina adapter ligation. Paper-wide results and their limitations: Compared with controls, multiple sclerosis patients had significantly lower normalized Chao1 diversity, a finding suggesting substantial peripheral T-cell clonal expansion. Direct clustering with F measure showed strong co-clustering of samples prepared in the same batch, prompting a batch-effect correction. Patients showed significantly higher frequencies than controls for about five TRBV segments, among them TRBV5-6, TRBV5-1 and TRBV20-1. The control group was slightly older than the multiple sclerosis patient group.

The CDR3 has 16 amino acids, counting the end cysteine and phenylalanine. The DNA shown is the 48-base CDR3, in frame from base 1. From the germline V gene, CDR1 is SNHLY and CDR2 is FYNNEI. Trimming removed 4 bases from V and 8 bases from J; the gene matches leave 13 bases unexplained. The library was built by means of PCR. Data came from an Illumina HiSeq 2500. Unique molecular identifiers were incorporated into TCR beta cDNA libraries to reduce PCR and sequencing biases. Every 1 to 10 million input T cells yielded approximately 500,000 cDNA molecules, meaning each molecule approximated one T cell. Patient libraries were prepared and sequenced with the same protocol used for the earlier healthy control dataset. Within a given batch, samples were prepared together, multiplexed and sequenced on the same HiSeq lane. Concerning the study's data processing: Raw barcoded reads were processed with MIGEC, discarding single-read molecular identifier groups before consensus assembly and CDR3 extraction. VDJtools was used for post-analysis of the clonotype tables, with diversity normalized by down-sampling every dataset to the smallest sample size. In repertoire overlap clustering, CDR3 amino acid sequences, but not nucleotide sequences, were matched to correct batch-related cross-sample contamination. TCRdb ran its own pipeline on the public reads, namely fastp trimming at Q25 and MiXCR clone calling, and kept in-frame beta chains. Identical CDR3 proteins give one entry, which carries the most common genes and DNA. The V and J calls reflect TCRdb's pipeline rather than the authors' work. For this sample the table gives about 460,000 distinct CDR3 sequences, of which around 40% were detected only once. The ten largest account for around an eighth of the sample.

The TCR was taken from a girl between 5 and 17 years old with multiple sclerosis. The sample was blood. The V gene is TRBV2 and the J gene is TRBJ2-1, with TRBD1 matching 8 junction bases. CDR3 protein: CASSVAGGGLIDEQFF. The DNA sequence is given as TGTGCCAGCAGTGTGGCAGGGGGCGGGCTAATCGATGAGCAGTTCTTC.